The source of this T cell receptor beta chain is a study of cytomegalovirus exposure and HLA in healthy donors. PCR amplification relied on 60 Vbeta primers (plus 13 Jbeta primers). Clones were read by immunoSEQ multiplex PCR, and TCRdb kept only the in-frame ones, dropping some. The repertoire consists of roughly 83,000 clones, with 70% to 75% occurring once and the leading ten covering about 4.2%. The specimen sequenced was PBMCs. This clonotype originated in a man aged 55 to 69 in good health and CMV-seronegative.

CDR3 nucleotide sequence: TGTGCCAGCTCACAACAGGGGGCAACTGGAAACACCATATATTTT. Its translation is CASSQQGATGNTIYF. V and J are TRBV18 and TRBJ1-3; 9 bases fit TRBD1. Trimming took 4 bases from V and 2 from J; bases not matched to a gene: 3. The CDR3 contains 15 residues. Germline V gene sequence: CDR1 KGHSH, CDR2 LQKENI.